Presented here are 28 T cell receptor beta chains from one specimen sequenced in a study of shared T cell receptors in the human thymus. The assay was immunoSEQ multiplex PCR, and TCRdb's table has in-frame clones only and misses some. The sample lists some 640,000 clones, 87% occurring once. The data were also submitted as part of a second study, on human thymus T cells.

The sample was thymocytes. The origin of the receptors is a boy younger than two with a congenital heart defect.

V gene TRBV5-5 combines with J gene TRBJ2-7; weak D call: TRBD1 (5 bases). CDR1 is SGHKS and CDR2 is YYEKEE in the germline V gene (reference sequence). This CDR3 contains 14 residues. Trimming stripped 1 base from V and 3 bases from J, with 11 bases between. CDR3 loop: CASSLWQGIYEQYF. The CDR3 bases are TGTGCCAGCAGCTTGTGGCAGGGAATCTACGAGCAGTACTTC.

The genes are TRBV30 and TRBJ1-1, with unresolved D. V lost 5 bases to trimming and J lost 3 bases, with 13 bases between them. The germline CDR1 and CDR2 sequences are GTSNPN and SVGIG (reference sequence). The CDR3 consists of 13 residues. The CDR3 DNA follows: TGTGCCTGGGTTCGGAGGGAGGACACTGAAGCTTTCTTT. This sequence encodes CAWVRREDTEAFF.

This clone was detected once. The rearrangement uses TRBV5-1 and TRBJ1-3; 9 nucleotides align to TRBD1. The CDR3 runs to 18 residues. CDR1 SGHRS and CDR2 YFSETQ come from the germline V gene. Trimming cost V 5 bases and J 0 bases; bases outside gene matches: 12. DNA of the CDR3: TGCGCCAGCAGTGCCGGGACAGGGTGGCCGAGCTCTGGAAACACCATATATTTT. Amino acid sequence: CASSAGTGWPSSGNTIYF.

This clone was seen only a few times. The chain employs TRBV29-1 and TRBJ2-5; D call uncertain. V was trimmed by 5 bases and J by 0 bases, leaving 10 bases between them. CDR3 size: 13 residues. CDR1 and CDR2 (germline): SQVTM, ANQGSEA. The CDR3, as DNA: TGCAGCGTTAAAACGGTCTACCAAGAGACCCAGTACTTC. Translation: CSVKTVYQETQYF.

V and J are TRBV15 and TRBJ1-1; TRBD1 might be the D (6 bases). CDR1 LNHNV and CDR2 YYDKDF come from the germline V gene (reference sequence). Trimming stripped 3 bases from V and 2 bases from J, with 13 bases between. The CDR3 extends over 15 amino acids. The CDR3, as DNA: TGTGCCACCAGCAGCGCCGGGACACCCAACACTGAAGCTTTCTTT. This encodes CATSSAGTPNTEAFF.

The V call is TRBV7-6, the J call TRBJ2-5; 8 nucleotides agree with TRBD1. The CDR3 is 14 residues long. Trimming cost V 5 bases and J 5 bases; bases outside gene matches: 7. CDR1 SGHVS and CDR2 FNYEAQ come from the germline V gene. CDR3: CASSPDRDRETQYF. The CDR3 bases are TGTGCCAGCAGCCCGGACAGGGATAGGGAGACCCAGTACTTC. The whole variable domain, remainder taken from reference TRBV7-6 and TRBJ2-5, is GAGVSQSPRYKVTKRGQDVALRCDPISGHVSLYWYRQALGQGPEFLTYFNYEAQQDKSGLPNDRFSAERPEGSISTLTIQRTEQRDSAMYRCASSPDRDRETQYFGPGTRLLVL.

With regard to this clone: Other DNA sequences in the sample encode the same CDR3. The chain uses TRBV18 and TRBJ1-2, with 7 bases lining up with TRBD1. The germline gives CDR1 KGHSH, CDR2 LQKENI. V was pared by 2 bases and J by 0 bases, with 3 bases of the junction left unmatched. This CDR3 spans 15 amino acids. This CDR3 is CASSPRTGANYGYTF. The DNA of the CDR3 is TGTGCCAGCTCACCAAGAACAGGGGCTAACTATGGCTACACCTTC. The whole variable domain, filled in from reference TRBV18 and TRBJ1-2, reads NAGVMQNPRHLVRRRGQEARLRCSPMKGHSHVYWYRQLPEEGLKFMVYLQKENIIDESGMPKERFSAEFPKEGPSILRIQQVVRGDSAAYFCASSPRTGANYGYTFGSGTRLTVV.

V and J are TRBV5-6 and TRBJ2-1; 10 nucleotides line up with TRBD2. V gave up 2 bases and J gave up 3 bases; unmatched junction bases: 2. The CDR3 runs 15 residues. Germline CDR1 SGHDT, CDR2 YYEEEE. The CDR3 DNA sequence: TGTGCCAGCAGCTTTAGCGGGAGGTACTACAATGAGCAGTTCTTC. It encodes CASSFSGRYYNEQFF. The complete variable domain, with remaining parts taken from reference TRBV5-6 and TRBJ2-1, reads DAGVTQSPTHLIKTRGQQVTLRCSPKSGHDTVSWYQQALGQGPQFIFQYYEEEERQRGNFPDRFSGHQFPNYSSELNVNALLLGDSALYLCASSFSGRYYNEQFFGPGTRLTVL.

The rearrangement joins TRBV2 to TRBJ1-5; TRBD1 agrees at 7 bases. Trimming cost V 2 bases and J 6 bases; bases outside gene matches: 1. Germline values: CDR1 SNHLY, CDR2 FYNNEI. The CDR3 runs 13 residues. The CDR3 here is CASSEQGGQPQHF. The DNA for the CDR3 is TGTGCCAGCAGTGAACAGGGGGGTCAGCCCCAGCATTTT.

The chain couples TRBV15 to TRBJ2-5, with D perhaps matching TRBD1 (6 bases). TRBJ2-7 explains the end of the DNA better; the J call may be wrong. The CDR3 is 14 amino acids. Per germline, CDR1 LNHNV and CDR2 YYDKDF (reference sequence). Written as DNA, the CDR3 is TGTGCCACCAGCGTGTTCAGGGGCTCCTACGAGCAGTACTTC. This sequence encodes CATSVFRGSYEQYF.

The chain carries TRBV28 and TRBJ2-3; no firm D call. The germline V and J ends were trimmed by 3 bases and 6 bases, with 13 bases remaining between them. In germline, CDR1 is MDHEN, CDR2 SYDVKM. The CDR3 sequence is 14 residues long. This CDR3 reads CASSFRLEWDTQYF. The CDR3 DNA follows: TGTGCCAGCAGTTTCAGACTGGAGTGGGATACGCAGTATTTT.

This chain's CDR3 is CASSQDFPGGSLNEQFF. For the CDR3, the DNA is TGCGCCAGCAGCCAAGATTTCCCCGGCGGGAGCCTGAATGAGCAGTTCTTC. This sequence joins TRBV4-3 and TRBJ2-1; 7 bases agree with TRBD2. The CDR3 is made up of 17 amino acids. The V gene end was trimmed by 0 bases and the J gene end by 7 bases; junction bases not matched to a gene: 12. Germline loops: CDR1 LGHNA, CDR2 YSLEER.

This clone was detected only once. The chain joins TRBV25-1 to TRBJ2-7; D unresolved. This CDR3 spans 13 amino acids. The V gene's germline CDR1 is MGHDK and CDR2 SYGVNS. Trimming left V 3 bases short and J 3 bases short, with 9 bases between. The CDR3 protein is CASSDGVGYEQYF. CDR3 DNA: TGTGCCAGCAGTGACGGAGTTGGCTACGAGCAGTACTTC.

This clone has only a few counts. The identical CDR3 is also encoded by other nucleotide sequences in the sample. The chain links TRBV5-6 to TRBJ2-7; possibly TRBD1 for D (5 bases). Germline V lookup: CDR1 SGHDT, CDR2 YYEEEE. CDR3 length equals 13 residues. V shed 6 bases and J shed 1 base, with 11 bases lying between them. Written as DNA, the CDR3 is TGTGCCAGCATCTCACCAGGGTCCTACGAGCAGTACTTC. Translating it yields CASISPGSYEQYF.

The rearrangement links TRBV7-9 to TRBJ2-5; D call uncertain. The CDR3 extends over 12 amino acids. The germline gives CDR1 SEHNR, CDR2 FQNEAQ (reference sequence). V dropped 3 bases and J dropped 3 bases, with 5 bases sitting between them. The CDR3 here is CASSLGEETQYF. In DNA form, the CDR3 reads TGTGCCAGCAGCTTGGGCGAAGAGACCCAGTACTTC.

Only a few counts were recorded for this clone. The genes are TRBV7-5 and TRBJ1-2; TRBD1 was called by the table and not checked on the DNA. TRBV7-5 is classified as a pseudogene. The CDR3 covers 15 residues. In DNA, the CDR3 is TGTGCCAGAAGTAAGGATAGGGGGCTTCACTATGGCTACACCTTC. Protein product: CARSKDRGLHYGYTF.

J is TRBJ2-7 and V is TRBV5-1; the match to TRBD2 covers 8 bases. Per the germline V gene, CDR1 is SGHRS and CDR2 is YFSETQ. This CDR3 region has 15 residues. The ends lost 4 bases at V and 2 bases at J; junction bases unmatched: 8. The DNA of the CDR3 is TGCGCCAGCAGCCTCCTTGGAGCGGGGGCCTACGAGCAGTACTTC. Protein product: CASSLLGAGAYEQYF.

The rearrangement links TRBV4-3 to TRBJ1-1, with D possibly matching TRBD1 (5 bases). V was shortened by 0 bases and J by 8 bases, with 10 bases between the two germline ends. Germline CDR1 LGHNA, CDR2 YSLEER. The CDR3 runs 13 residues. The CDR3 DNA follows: TGCGCCAGCAGCCAAGAGTTGGGGCGGGAAGCTTTCTTT. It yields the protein CASSQELGREAFF.

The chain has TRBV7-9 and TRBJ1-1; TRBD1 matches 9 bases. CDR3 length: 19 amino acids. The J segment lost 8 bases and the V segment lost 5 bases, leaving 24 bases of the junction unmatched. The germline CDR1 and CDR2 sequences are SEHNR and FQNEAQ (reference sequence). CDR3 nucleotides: TGTGCCAGCAGCAAAGACAGGGGGGCTAGCCGGGACTCCCGATCGGAAGCTTTCTTT. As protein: CASSKDRGASRDSRSEAFF.

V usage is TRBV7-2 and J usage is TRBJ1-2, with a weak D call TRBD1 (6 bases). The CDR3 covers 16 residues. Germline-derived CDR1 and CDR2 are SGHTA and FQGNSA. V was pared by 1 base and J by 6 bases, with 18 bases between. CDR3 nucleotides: TGTGCCAGCAGCTTAGTTTCGGGGGGCGCAGTCGATGGCTACACCTTC. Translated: CASSLVSGGAVDGYTF.

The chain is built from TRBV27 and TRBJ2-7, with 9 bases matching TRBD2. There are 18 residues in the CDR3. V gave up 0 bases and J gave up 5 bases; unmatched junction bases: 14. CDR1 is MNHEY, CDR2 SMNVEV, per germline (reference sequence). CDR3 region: CASSLSAGGMRGPDEQYF. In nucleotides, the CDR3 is TGTGCCAGCAGTTTATCTGCGGGGGGGATGAGGGGGCCTGACGAGCAGTACTTC.

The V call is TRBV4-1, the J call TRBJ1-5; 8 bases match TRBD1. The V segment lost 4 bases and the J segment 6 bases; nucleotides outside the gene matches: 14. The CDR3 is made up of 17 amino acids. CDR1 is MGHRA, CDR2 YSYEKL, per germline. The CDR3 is CASSRYEDRVVPQPQHF. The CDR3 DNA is TGCGCCAGCAGCCGATACGAGGACAGGGTAGTTCCTCAGCCCCAGCATTTT.

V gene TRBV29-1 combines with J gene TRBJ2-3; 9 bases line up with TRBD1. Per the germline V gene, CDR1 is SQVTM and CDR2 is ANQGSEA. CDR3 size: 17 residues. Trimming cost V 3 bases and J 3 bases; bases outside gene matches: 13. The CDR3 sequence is CSVERLKDRGKTDTQYF. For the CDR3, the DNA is TGCAGCGTTGAGAGACTCAAGGACAGGGGTAAGACAGATACGCAGTATTTT.

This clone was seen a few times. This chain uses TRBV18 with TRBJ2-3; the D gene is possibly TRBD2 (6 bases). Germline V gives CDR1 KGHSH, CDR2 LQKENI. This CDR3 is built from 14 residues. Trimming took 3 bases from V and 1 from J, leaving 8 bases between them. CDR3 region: CASSPGTGTDTQYF. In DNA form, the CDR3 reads TGTGCCAGCTCACCCGGGACTGGCACAGATACGCAGTATTTT.

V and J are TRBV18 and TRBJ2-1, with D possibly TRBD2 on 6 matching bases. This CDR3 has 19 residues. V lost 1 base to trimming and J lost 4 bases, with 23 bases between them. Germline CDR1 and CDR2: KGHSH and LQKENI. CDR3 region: CASSPRTKGFQRSYNEQFF. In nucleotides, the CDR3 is TGTGCCAGCTCACCACGGACTAAGGGTTTTCAGAGATCATACAATGAGCAGTTCTTC.

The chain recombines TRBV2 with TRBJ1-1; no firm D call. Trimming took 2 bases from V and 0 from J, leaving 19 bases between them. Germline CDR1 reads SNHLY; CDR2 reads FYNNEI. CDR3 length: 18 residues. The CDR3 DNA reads TGTGCCAGCAGTGAATCTCGTTACCCTAGGTCCATGAACACTGAAGCTTTCTTT. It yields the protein CASSESRYPRSMNTEAFF.

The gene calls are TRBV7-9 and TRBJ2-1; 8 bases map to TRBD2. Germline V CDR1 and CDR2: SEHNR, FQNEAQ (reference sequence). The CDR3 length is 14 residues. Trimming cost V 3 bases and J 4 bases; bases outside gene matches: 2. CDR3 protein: CASSFASGYNEQFF. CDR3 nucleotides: TGTGCCAGCAGCTTTGCTAGCGGGTACAATGAGCAGTTCTTC.

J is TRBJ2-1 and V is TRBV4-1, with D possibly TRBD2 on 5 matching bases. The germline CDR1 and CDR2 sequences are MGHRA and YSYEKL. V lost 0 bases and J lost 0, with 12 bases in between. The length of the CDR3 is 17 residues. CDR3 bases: TGCGCCAGCAGCCAAGATCTCAGCGGCAGCTCCTACAATGAGCAGTTCTTC. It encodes CASSQDLSGSSYNEQFF.